The TCR beta chain under discussion was sequenced for a study of chemoradiotherapy in HPV16-positive cancers. V trimming: 6 bases; J trimming: 0 bases; junction bases outside the gene matches: 6. Germline-derived CDR1 and CDR2 are MNHEY and SMNVEV (reference sequence). The CDR3 has 15 residues. Repertoires were generated with immunoSEQ multiplex PCR, while TCRdb's copy carries only in-frame clones and drops some. The sample records about 24,000 clones, about 88% being singletons. The sequencing here drew on blood, taken from a patient who underwent chemoradiotherapy. The source of this sequence is a human donor with HPV-associated anogenital cancer. The V call is TRBV27, the J call TRBJ1-1; 8 bases align to TRBD1. This chain's CDR3 is CASRTGALMNTEAFF. The CDR3 bases are TGTGCCAGCAGGACAGGGGCCCTTATGAACACTGAAGCTTTCTTT.